Listed here are 27 T cell receptor beta chains from one sample, sequenced in a study of PD-L1 blockade in urothelial cancer. Sequencing used immunoSEQ multiplex PCR; TCRdb keeps in-frame clones, though not all of them. The sample includes 120,000 or so clones, roughly 88% seen only once; the top ten take roughly 2.6%. Noted time point: peripheral blood 6 weeks after treatment start. This specimen consisted of PBMCs, obtained around atezolizumab (anti-PD-L1) treatment. The source of these receptors is a middle-aged man with urothelial cancer.

V and J are TRBV10-2 and TRBJ2-7; 7 bases line up with TRBD2. Germline V gene sequence: CDR1 WSHSY, CDR2 SAAADI. Trimming at V came to 2 bases and at J to 4 bases, leaving 14 bases not matched to a gene. The CDR3 loop spans 17 amino acids. DNA for the CDR3: TGCGCCAGCAGTGAGGGACTAGTTAGTGGGGCCGAATACGAGCAGTACTTC. Translating gives CASSEGLVSGAEYEQYF.

The V call is TRBV5-1, the J call TRBJ2-7, with TRBD2 as a possible D gene (5 bases). V lost 4 bases to trimming and J lost 2 bases, with 10 bases between them. The CDR3 has 13 residues. The germline gives CDR1 SGHRS, CDR2 YFSETQ. The CDR3 loop is CASSGSLTYEQYF. CDR3 DNA: TGCGCCAGCAGCGGGAGTCTAACCTACGAGCAGTACTTC.

The rearrangement uses TRBV9 and TRBJ2-1, with no clear D. Germline lookup yields CDR1 SGDLS and CDR2 YYNGEE. V lost 3 bases, J lost 8 bases, and 6 bases lay in between. The CDR3 totals 11 residues. CDR3: CASSGLDEQFF. The CDR3 DNA sequence: TGTGCCAGCAGCGGGCTCGATGAGCAGTTCTTC.

The chain is built from TRBV5-8 and TRBJ1-3; D is uncertain. V lost 1 base and J 3 bases, leaving 11 bases between the germline ends. CDR1 and CDR2 (germline): SGHTS, YDEGEE. This CDR3 is built from 15 residues. CDR3 region: CASSLRGRVGNTIYF. CDR3 nucleotide sequence: TGTGCCAGCAGCTTGCGAGGGCGGGTTGGAAACACCATATATTTT.

This chain joins TRBV5-5 and TRBJ2-2; D possibly corresponds to TRBD1 (6 bases). The CDR3 has 15 residues. V was cut by 5 bases and J by 0 bases, with 11 bases left in between. Germline values: CDR1 SGHKS, CDR2 YYEKEE (reference sequence). Here the CDR3 reads CASSSQGPNTGELFF. DNA of the CDR3: TGTGCCAGCAGTTCCCAGGGGCCGAACACCGGGGAGCTGTTTTTT.

The CDR3 protein is CAWRRAGADQGIQYF. In nucleotides, the CDR3 is TGTGCCTGGAGACGGGCGGGAGCGGATCAGGGCATTCAGTACTTC. The V and J genes are TRBV30 and TRBJ2-4, with 7 positions matching TRBD2. The CDR3 covers 15 residues. V gave up 3 bases and J gave up 9 bases; unmatched junction bases: 14. Germline assignment: CDR1 GTSNPN and CDR2 SVGIG (reference sequence).

V is TRBV29-1 and J is TRBJ1-2; 7 nucleotides match TRBD1. The CDR3 extends over 13 amino acids. With 2 bases clipped from V and 13 bases from J, the junction kept 13 bases outside the gene matches. CDR1 is SQVTM and CDR2 is ANQGSEA in the germline V gene. The DNA for the CDR3 is TGCAGCGTTGAAAGGGGGCAGGGGATTTTATTCACCTTC. It yields the protein CSVERGQGILFTF.

The J gene is TRBJ2-3, the V gene TRBV7-9; tentatively, D is TRBD2 (5 bases). The V gene lost 5 bases and the J gene lost 4 bases, with 13 bases spanning the gap. The CDR3 extends over 14 amino acids. Germline assignment: CDR1 SEHNR and CDR2 FQNEAQ (reference sequence). The CDR3 loop reads CASSRDSLPDTQYF. The CDR3 region has the DNA TGTGCCAGCAGCCGGGATTCCTTACCAGATACGCAGTATTTT.

The J gene is TRBJ1-2, the V gene TRBV28; D uncertain. The CDR3 runs to 14 residues. Germline V gene sequence: CDR1 MDHEN, CDR2 SYDVKM. V lost 2 bases to trimming and J lost 5 bases, with 12 bases between them. CDR3 amino acids: CASSLPGSTYGYTF. The CDR3, as DNA: TGTGCCAGCAGTTTACCGGGATCCACATATGGCTACACCTTC.

This chain uses TRBV5-8 with TRBJ2-5, with D tentatively TRBD2 (6 bases). Trimming took 4 bases from V and 3 from J, leaving 16 bases between them. The V gene's germline CDR1 is SGHTS and CDR2 YDEGEE. This CDR3 spans 15 amino acids. The CDR3 is CASSAGPRLEETQYF. CDR3 DNA sequence: TGTGCCAGCAGCGCGGGCCCAAGACTAGAAGAGACCCAGTACTTC.

V usage is TRBV25-1 and J usage is TRBJ1-1; D gene unclear. The V end was cut by 0 bases, the J end by 5 bases, with 7 bases between. CDR1 and CDR2 (germline): MGHDK, SYGVNS. The CDR3 extends over 13 amino acids. The CDR3 loop is CASSEYRGTEAFF. The CDR3 DNA sequence: TGTGCCAGCAGTGAATATCGGGGAACTGAAGCTTTCTTT.

A single count supports this clone. The V and J genes are TRBV5-8 and TRBJ2-5; TRBD1 agrees at 9 bases. Trimming took 4 bases from V and 6 from J; bases not matched to a gene: 10. The CDR3 spans 15 residues. Germline V gene sequence: CDR1 SGHTS, CDR2 YDEGEE. The CDR3 loop is CASSRAAQGAKTQYF. The CDR3 DNA reads as TGTGCCAGCAGCCGGGCGGCACAGGGGGCAAAGACCCAGTACTTC. Looking up the rest from reference TRBV5-8 and TRBJ2-5 gives the full variable domain: EAGVTQSPTHLIKTRGQQATLRCSPISGHTSVYWYQQALGLGLQFLLWYDEGEERNRGNFPPRFSGRQFPNYSSELNVNALELEDSALYLCASSRAAQGAKTQYFGPGTRLLVL.

The CDR3 protein is CASSQDLDSTTLKFWNTF. As DNA, the CDR3 is TGCGCCAGCAGCCAAGATCTGGACAGCACCACCCTGAAGTTTTGGAACACCTTC. This rearrangement joins TRBV4-1 to TRBJ1-2, with D possibly TRBD1 on 6 matching bases. CDR1 and CDR2 (germline): MGHRA, YSYEKL. The CDR3 sequence is 18 residues long. The germline V and J ends were trimmed by 0 bases and 12 bases, with 29 bases remaining between them.

The rearrangement links TRBV18 to TRBJ1-2; 10 nucleotides line up with TRBD1. The germline V gene encodes CDR1 KGHSH and CDR2 LQKENI. The CDR3 spans 17 residues. With V trimmed by 1 base and J by 4 bases, 9 bases remained unmatched. The CDR3 DNA sequence: TGTGCCAGCTCACCACGGGACAGGGGTTTAGCAACCTATGGCTACACCTTC. Amino acid sequence: CASSPRDRGLATYGYTF.

This clone was seen once. This chain joins TRBV5-8 and TRBJ2-5; 10 positions match TRBD2. Germline lookup yields CDR1 SGHTS and CDR2 YDEGEE. V trimming: 4 bases; J trimming: 4 bases; junction bases outside the gene matches: 10. The CDR3 is 16 amino acids. The CDR3 here is CASSRPASGSGETQYF. The CDR3 coding sequence is TGTGCCAGCAGCAGGCCGGCTAGCGGGAGTGGAGAGACCCAGTACTTC. The whole variable domain, filled in from reference TRBV5-8 and TRBJ2-5, reads EAGVTQSPTHLIKTRGQQATLRCSPISGHTSVYWYQQALGLGLQFLLWYDEGEERNRGNFPPRFSGRQFPNYSSELNVNALELEDSALYLCASSRPASGSGETQYFGPGTRLLVL.

V gene TRBV11-2 combines with J gene TRBJ2-2, with TRBD2 matching over 12 bases. There are 16 residues in the CDR3. The germline gives CDR1 SGHAT, CDR2 FQNNGV. Unmatched junction bases numbered 5, after V lost 5 bases and J lost 4 bases. The CDR3 loop reads CASSRGGLAGTGELFF. The CDR3 DNA reads TGTGCCAGCAGCCGAGGGGGACTAGCGGGCACCGGGGAGCTGTTTTTT.

The rearrangement links TRBV11-1 to TRBJ2-5; D remains ambiguous. Germline V CDR1 and CDR2: SGHAT, FQDESV (reference sequence). The V and J ends lost 3 bases and 5 bases respectively, with 7 bases between them. The CDR3 contains 12 residues. CDR3 nucleotide sequence: TGTGCCAGCAGCTTCGCGCGTGAGACCCAGTACTTC. Its protein product is CASSFARETQYF.

The rearrangement joins TRBV18 to TRBJ2-7, with a weak D call TRBD2 (5 bases). The V end lost 4 bases, the J end lost 5 bases, and 12 bases lay between the germline ends. Per germline, CDR1 KGHSH and CDR2 LQKENI. CDR3 size: 13 residues. In DNA form, the CDR3 reads TGTGCCAGCTCACTTCTCCTAGCTGACGAGCAGTACTTC. Amino acid sequence: CASSLLLADEQYF. The whole variable domain, filled in from reference TRBV18 and TRBJ2-7, reads NAGVMQNPRHLVRRRGQEARLRCSPMKGHSHVYWYRQLPEEGLKFMVYLQKENIIDESGMPKERFSAEFPKEGPSILRIQQVVRGDSAAYFCASSLLLADEQYFGPGTRLTVT.

The chain combines TRBV4-2 with TRBJ1-2; D gene uncertain. There are 14 residues in the CDR3. Trimming removed 0 bases at V and 10 bases at J, with 15 bases between. Germline V CDR1 and CDR2: LGHNA, YNFKEQ. The CDR3 reads CASSQEAPAGDYTF. The CDR3 DNA follows: TGTGCCAGCAGCCAAGAAGCACCGGCGGGTGACTACACCTTC.

The chain has TRBV28 and TRBJ1-5; a possible D gene is TRBD1 (5 bases). Germline V gene data show CDR1 as MDHEN and CDR2 as SYDVKM. The germline V and J ends were trimmed by 6 bases and 7 bases, with 16 bases remaining between them. The CDR3 totals 14 residues. The CDR3 nucleotides are TGTGCCAGCAGGGGAACAGGATCGAGCCAGCCCCAGCATTTT. Translating it yields CASRGTGSSQPQHF.

The genes are TRBV28 and TRBJ1-1; perhaps TRBD1 as D (5 bases). Germline V gene lookup returns CDR1 MDHEN and CDR2 SYDVKM. The CDR3 is made up of 13 amino acids. The V end lost 10 bases, the J end lost 4 bases, and 16 bases lay between the germline ends. The CDR3 sequence is CATSGPWGTEAFF. The CDR3 DNA sequence: TGTGCCACCTCAGGGCCTTGGGGCACTGAAGCTTTCTTT.

This chain connects TRBV28 to TRBJ2-7, with a weak D call TRBD1 (6 bases). V was pared by 6 bases and J by 2 bases, with 14 bases between. This CDR3 comprises 14 residues. The germline V gene has CDR1 MDHEN and CDR2 SYDVKM. The CDR3 is CASRPQGIAYEQYF. CDR3 DNA: TGTGCCAGCAGACCCCAGGGGATCGCCTACGAGCAGTACTTC.

CDR3 residues: CAISEPGFQQFF. CDR3 coding DNA: TGTGCCATCAGTGAGCCGGGGTTCCAGCAGTTCTTC. J is TRBJ2-1 and V is TRBV10-3; D may be TRBD2 (5 bases). With 2 bases removed from V and 11 bases from J, the gap between germline ends came to 10 bases. In germline, CDR1 is ENHRY, CDR2 SYGVKD. CDR3 length equals 12 residues.

The chain joins TRBV7-9 to TRBJ1-3; possible D gene TRBD1, 6 bases. The V end was cut by 2 bases, the J end by 4 bases, with 9 bases between. CDR3 size: 14 residues. The germline gives CDR1 SEHNR, CDR2 FQNEAQ (reference sequence). The CDR3 reads CASSLTGIGNTIYF. The CDR3, as DNA: TGTGCCAGCAGCTTAACAGGGATAGGAAACACCATATATTTT. Full variable domain (remainder filled in from reference TRBV7-9 and TRBJ1-3): DTGVSQNPRHKITKRGQNVTFRCDPISEHNRLYWYRQTLGQGPEFLTYFQNEAQLEKSRLLSDRFSAERPKGSFSTLEIQRTEQGDSAMYLCASSLTGIGNTIYFGEGSWLTVV.

The rearrangement uses TRBV5-1 and TRBJ1-6, with 8 bases matching TRBD1. The junction had 10 bases not matched to a gene; V was cut back by 0 bases and J by 14 bases. The CDR3 has 15 amino acids. Per the germline V gene, CDR1 is SGHRS and CDR2 is YFSETQ. The CDR3: CASSLGRDRRSSLHF. The CDR3 DNA is TGCGCCAGCAGCTTGGGACGGGACAGGAGGAGCTCCCTCCACTTT.

V is TRBV18 and J is TRBJ2-2, with D uncertain. The V end was cut by 5 bases, the J end by 4 bases, with 11 bases between. This CDR3 is 14 amino acids long. CDR1 and CDR2 (germline): KGHSH, LQKENI. Here the CDR3 reads CASSLTELTGELFF. The CDR3 DNA follows: TGTGCCAGCTCATTAACAGAACTCACCGGGGAGCTGTTTTTT.

This chain links TRBV15 with TRBJ1-5, with TRBD1 identical over 9 bases. Germline CDR1 reads LNHNV; CDR2 reads YYDKDF (reference sequence). J was trimmed by 4 bases and V by 8 bases; bases with no gene match: 12. This CDR3 region has 16 residues. The CDR3 spells CATAYTRGQGNQPQHF. DNA of the CDR3: TGTGCCACCGCTTATACACGAGGACAGGGGAATCAGCCCCAGCATTTT.